This record looks at one T cell receptor (beta chain) sequence and its context. In the original processing: Quantification of nucleated cells was approximated via reference gene primer amplification. Assay used: immunoSEQ multiplex PCR; TCRdb lists only in-frame clones, some missing. V, J and clone size were drawn from that table, and D and trimming were deduced from the DNA. There are around 45,000 clones in the sample; roughly 71% occur only once, and roughly 6.3% lies in the top ten. This sample was included in a study of blood T cell repertoires in COVID-19. Study-level information: COVID-19 samples from acute and convalescent phases originated in the United States, Italy and Spain. The analysed material was cDNA or gDNA that came from T cells, B-cell-depleted T cells, or PBMCs.

The germline gives CDR1 MNHEY, CDR2 SVGAGI. The V end was cut by 5 bases, the J end by 0 bases, with 10 bases between. The CDR3 runs to 14 residues. The sequenced material came from peripheral blood. The chain couples TRBV6-5 to TRBJ1-2; a possible D gene is TRBD1 (6 bases). This sequence was found in a man older than 75 with acute or convalescent COVID-19. As DNA, the CDR3 is TGTGCCAGCAGTCGGACAGCTTCTAACTATGGCTACACCTTC. This codes for CASSRTASNYGYTF.